This TCR beta chain was recorded in a study of CD8 T cells in ankylosing spondylitis. Overall study results and limits: Seemingly distinctive of ankylosing spondylitis blood was a TCR beta motif formed by eight highly homologous variants. CD8+ cells made up the disease-linked clones, which were relatively rare in peripheral blood. Disease-linked clones reportedly showed significant enrichment in matched ankylosing spondylitis synovial fluid.

On this clonotype itself: What it binds is unknown.

In making TCR beta libraries, quantitative 5'-RACE with molecular barcodes was used. TCRdb itself ran the 5' RACE reads through MiXCR, one entry per CDR3 protein. The data hold about 210,000 distinct CDR3 sequences, with 7% to 8% observed a single time. The sequenced sample was blood, either unsorted or a sorted T cell fraction (not recorded which). This TCR came from a male donor with ankylosing spondylitis.

CDR3 sequence reads: CASSLSSSYNSPLHF. CDR3 DNA: TGTGCCAGCAGTTTGTCTAGCTCCTATAATTCACCCCTCCACTTT. The chain recombines TRBV28 with TRBJ1-6; no clear D. The CDR3 extends over 15 amino acids. From germline, CDR1 is MDHEN and CDR2 SYDVKM. V lost 3 bases, J lost 0 bases, and 6 bases lay in between.